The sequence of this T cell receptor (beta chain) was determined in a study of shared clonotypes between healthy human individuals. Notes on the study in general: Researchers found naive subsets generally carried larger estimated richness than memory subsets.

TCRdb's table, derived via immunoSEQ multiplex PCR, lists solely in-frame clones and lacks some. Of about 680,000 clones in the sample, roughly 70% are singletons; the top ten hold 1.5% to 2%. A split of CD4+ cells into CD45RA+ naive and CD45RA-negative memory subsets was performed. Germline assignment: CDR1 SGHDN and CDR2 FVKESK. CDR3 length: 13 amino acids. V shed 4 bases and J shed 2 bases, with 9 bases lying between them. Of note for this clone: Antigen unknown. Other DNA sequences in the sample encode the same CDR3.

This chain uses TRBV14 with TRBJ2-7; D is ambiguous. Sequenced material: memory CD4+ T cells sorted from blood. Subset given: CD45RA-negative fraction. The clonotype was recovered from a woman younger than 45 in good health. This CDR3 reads CASSLNLAYEQYF. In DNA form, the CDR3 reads TGTGCCAGCAGCCTCAACCTAGCCTACGAGCAGTACTTC.